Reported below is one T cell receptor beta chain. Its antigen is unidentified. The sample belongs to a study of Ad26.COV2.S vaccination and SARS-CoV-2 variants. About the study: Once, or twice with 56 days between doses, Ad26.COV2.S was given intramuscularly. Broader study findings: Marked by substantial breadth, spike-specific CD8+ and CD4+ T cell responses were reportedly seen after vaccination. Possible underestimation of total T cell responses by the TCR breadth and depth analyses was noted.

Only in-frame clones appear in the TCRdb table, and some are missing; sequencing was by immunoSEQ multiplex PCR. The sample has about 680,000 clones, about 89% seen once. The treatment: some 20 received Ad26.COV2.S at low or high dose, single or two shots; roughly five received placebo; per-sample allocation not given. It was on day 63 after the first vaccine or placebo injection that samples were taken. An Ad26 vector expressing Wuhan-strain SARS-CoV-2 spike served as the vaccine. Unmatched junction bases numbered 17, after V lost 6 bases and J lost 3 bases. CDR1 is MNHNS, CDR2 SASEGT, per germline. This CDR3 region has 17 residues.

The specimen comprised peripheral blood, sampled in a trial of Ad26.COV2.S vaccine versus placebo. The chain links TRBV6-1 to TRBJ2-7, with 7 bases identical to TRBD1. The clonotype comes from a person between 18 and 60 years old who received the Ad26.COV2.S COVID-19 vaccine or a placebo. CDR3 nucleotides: TGTGCCAGCAGCGAACACCCTTCGGGACAGTTCTACTACGAGCAGTACTTC. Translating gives CASSEHPSGQFYYEQYF.